This T cell receptor (beta chain) was found in a study of shared clonotypes between healthy human individuals. This CDR3 spans 15 amino acids. V lost 0 bases, J lost 3 bases, and 11 bases lay in between. Germline V gives CDR1 SGHRS, CDR2 YFSETQ. Repertoires were generated with immunoSEQ multiplex PCR, while TCRdb's copy carries only in-frame clones and drops some. The sample holds approximately 2.1 million clones, 85% to 95% seen once. Sequencing was performed on naive CD4+ T cells from PBMCs. As to subset: CD45RA+ positively selected. The chain joins TRBV5-1 to TRBJ2-3, with D maybe TRBD2 (6 bases). This TCR derives from a man younger than 35 in good health. Some clones in this sample may be carry-over from other donors' samples. The CDR3 loop reads CASSLGTGETDTQYF. In DNA form, the CDR3 reads TGCGCCAGCAGCTTGGGGACGGGGGAGACAGATACGCAGTATTTT.